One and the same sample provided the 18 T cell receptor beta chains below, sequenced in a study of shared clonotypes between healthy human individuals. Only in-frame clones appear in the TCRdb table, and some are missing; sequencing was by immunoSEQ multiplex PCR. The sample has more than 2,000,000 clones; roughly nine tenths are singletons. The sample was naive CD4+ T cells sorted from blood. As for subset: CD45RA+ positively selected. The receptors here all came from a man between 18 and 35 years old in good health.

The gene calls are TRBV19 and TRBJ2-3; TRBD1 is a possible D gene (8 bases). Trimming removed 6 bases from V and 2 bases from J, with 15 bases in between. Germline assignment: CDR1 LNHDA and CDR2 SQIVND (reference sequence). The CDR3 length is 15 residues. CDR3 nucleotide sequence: TGTGCCAGTAGAGAGACAGGGGACTACACAGATACGCAGTATTTT. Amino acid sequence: CASRETGDYTDTQYF. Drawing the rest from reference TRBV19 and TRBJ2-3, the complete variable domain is DGGITQSPKYLFRKEGQNVTLSCEQNLNHDAMYWYRQDPGQGLRLIYYSQIVNDFQKGDIAEGYSVSREKKESFPLTVTSAQKNPTAFYLCASRETGDYTDTQYFGPGTRLTVL.

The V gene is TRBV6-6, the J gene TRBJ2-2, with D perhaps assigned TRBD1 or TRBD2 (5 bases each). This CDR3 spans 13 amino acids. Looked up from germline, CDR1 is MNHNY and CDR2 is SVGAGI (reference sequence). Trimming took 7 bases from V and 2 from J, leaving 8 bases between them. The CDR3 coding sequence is TGTGCCAGCAAGGGACCAAACACCGGGGAGCTGTTTTTT. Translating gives CASKGPNTGELFF.

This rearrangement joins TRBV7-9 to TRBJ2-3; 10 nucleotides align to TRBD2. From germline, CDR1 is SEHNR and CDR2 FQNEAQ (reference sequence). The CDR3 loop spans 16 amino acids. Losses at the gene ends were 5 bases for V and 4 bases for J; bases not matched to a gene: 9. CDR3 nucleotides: TGTGCCAGCAGCCCCCCCGGACTAGCGGCCGCAGATACGCAGTATTTT. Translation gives CASSPPGLAAADTQYF.

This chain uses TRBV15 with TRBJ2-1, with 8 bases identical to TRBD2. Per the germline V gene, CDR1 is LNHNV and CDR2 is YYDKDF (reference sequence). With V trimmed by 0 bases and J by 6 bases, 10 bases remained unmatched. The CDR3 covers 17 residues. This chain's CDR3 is CATSRDPGGRRGNEQFF. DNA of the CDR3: TGTGCCACCAGCAGAGATCCTGGCGGGAGGAGGGGCAATGAGCAGTTCTTC.

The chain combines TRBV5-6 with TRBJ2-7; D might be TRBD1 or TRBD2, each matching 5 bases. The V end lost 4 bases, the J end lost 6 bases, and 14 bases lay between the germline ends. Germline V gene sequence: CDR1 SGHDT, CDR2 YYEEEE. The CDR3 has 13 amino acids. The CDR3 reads CASSVGSGSEQYF. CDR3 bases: TGTGCCAGCAGCGTCGGCTCAGGGAGCGAGCAGTACTTC. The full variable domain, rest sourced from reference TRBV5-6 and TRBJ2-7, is DAGVTQSPTHLIKTRGQQVTLRCSPKSGHDTVSWYQQALGQGPQFIFQYYEEEERQRGNFPDRFSGHQFPNYSSELNVNALLLGDSALYLCASSVGSGSEQYFGPGTRLTVT.

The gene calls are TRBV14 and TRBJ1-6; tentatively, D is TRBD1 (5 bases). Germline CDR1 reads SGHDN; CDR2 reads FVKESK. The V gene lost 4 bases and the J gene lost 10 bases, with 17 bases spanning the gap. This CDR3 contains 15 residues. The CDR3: CASSLMGGGSSPLHF. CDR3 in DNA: TGTGCCAGCAGCCTCATGGGGGGGGGTAGCTCACCCCTCCACTTT.

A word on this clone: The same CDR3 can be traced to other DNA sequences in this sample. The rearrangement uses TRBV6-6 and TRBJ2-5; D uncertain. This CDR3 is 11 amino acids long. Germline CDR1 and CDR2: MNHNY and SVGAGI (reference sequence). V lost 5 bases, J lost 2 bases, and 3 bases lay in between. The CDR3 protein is CASSPQETQYF. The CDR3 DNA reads TGTGCCAGCAGTCCTCAAGAGACCCAGTACTTC.

The CDR3 DNA reads as TGCGCCAGCAGCTTTAAAGGACTCAGCACAGATACGCAGTATTTT. Encoded protein: CASSFKGLSTDTQYF. The rearrangement links TRBV5-1 to TRBJ2-3, with a possible D match to TRBD2 (5 bases). Germline V gene lookup returns CDR1 SGHRS and CDR2 YFSETQ. CDR3 length: 15 residues. V was clipped by 2 bases and J by 0 bases, with 10 bases between them.

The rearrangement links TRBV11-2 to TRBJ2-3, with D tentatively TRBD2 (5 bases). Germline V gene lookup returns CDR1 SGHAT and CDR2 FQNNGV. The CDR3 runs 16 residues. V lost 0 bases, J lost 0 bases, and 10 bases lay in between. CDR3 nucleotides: TGTGCCAGCAGCTTAGATCGGAGGTACAGCACAGATACGCAGTATTTT. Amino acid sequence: CASSLDRRYSTDTQYF.

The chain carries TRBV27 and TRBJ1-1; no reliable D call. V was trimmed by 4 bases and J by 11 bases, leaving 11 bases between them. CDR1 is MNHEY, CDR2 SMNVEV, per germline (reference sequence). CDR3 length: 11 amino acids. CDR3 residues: CASSSLGSAFF. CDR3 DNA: TGTGCCAGCAGTTCGCTAGGATCGGCTTTCTTT.

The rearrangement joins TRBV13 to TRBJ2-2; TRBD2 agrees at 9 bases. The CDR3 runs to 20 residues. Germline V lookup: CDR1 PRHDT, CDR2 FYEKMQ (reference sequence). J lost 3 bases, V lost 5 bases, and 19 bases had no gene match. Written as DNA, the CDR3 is TGTGCCAGCAGCACCAGCCCGGGACTAGCACACCACGTGGACACCGGGGAGCTGTTTTTT. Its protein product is CASSTSPGLAHHVDTGELFF.

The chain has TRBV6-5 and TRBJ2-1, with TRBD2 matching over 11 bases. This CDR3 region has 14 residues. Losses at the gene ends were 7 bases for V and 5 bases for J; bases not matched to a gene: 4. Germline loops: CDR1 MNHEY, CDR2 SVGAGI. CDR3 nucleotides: TGTGCCAGCAAGGGACTAGCGGAAAACAATGAGCAGTTCTTC. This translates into CASKGLAENNEQFF.

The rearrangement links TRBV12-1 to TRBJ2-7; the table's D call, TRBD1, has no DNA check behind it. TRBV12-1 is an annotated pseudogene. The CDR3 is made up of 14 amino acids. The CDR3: CASSSPGTGYEQYF. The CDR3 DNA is TGTGCCAGCAGCTCGCCCGGGACAGGTTACGAGCAGTACTTC.

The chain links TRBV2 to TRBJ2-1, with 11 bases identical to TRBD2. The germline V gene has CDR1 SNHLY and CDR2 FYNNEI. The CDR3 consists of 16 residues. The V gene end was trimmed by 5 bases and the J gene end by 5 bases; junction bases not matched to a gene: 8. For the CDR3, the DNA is TGTGCCAGCAGTTCTGTACGACTAGCGGGGAACAATGAGCAGTTCTTC. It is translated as CASSSVRLAGNNEQFF.

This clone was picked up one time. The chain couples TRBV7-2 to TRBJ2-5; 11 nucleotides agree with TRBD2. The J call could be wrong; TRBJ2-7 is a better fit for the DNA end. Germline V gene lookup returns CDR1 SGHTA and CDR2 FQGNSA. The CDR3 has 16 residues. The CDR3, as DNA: TGTGCCAGCAGCTTAACTAGCGGGAGCGGGTCTTACGAGCAGTACTTC. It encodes CASSLTSGSGSYEQYF.

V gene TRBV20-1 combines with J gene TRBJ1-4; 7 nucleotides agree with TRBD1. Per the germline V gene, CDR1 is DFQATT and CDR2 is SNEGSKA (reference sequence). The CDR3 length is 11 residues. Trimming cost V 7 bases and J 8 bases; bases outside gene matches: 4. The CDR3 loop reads CSGGQREKLFF. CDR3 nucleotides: TGCAGTGGGGGACAGAGAGAAAAACTGTTTTTT.

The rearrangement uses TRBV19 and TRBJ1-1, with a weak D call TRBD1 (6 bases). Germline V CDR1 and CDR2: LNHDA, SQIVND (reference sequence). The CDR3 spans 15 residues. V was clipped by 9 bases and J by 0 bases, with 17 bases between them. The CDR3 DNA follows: TGTGCCAGCGAAGTTTCGGGACAATTGAACACTGAAGCTTTCTTT. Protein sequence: CASEVSGQLNTEAFF.

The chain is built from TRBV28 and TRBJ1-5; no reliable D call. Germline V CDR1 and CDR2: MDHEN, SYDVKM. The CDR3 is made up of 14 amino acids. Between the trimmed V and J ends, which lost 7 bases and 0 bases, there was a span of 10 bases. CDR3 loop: CASNMAYSNQPQHF. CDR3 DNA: TGTGCCAGCAACATGGCATATAGCAATCAGCCCCAGCATTTT.